Here is one T cell receptor beta chain with its context. Some clones are missing from TCRdb's copy, which holds only in-frame ones; the method was immunoSEQ multiplex PCR. The profile covers some 470,000 clones, with around 80% appearing a single time and approximately 12% taken by the ten largest. This sample is drawn from a study of shared clonotypes between healthy human individuals. The length of the CDR3 is 16 residues. The V gene's germline CDR1 is MDHEN and CDR2 SYDVKM. V lost 5 bases, J lost 4 bases, and 10 bases stayed unmatched. This TCR derives from a woman between 40 and 55 years old in good health. Some clones in this sample may be carry-over from other donors' samples. J is TRBJ2-1 and V is TRBV28; 8 bases map to TRBD2. The sequencing sample was made of PBMCs. CDR3: CASSPTHSGEYNEQFF. The CDR3 nucleotides read TGTGCCAGCAGTCCAACTCATAGCGGGGAGTACAATGAGCAGTTCTTC.